A single sample gave rise to the 18 T cell receptor beta chains below, sequenced in a study of T cell repertoires in cytomegalovirus infection. TCRdb reprocessed the reads with MiXCR, giving one entry per CDR3 protein. The data contain 95,000 to 150,000 distinct CDR3 sequences, about 32% of them seen just once; the ten biggest clones take up around three fifths. The antigens these receptors bind are not known. The sample in question was CD8+ T cells from cultured PBMCs, obtained from culture after CMV antigen stimulation. The source is a human donor in good health (CMV status not recorded). Some clones in this sample may be carry-over from other donors' samples.

This clonotype was counted ten times or more. V usage is TRBV9 and J usage is TRBJ2-1; 13 positions match TRBD2. Germline lookup yields CDR1 SGDLS and CDR2 YYNGEE. This CDR3 region has 19 residues. J gave up 4 bases and V 4 bases, and 14 bases lay outside the gene matches. CDR3 DNA: TGTGCCAGCAGCAAGGGACTAGCGGGATCTTCGCCGTCATACAATGAGCAGTTCTTC. Its protein product is CASSKGLAGSSPSYNEQFF.

This clonotype was observed a few times. The CDR3 protein is CASSNPWSTEAFF. The CDR3 region has the DNA TGTGCCAGCAGCAATCCATGGTCGACTGAAGCTTTCTTT. V is TRBV7-9 and J is TRBJ1-1, with D uncertain. Per the germline V gene, CDR1 is SEHNR and CDR2 is FQNEAQ (reference sequence). CDR3 length: 13 amino acids. Trimming left V 5 bases short and J 5 bases short, with 12 bases between.

This clonotype has just a few counts. This sequence joins TRBV7-9 and TRBJ1-1; a weak D match, TRBD1 (5 bases). The CDR3 sequence is 14 residues long. The germline V and J ends were trimmed by 6 bases and 2 bases, with 13 bases remaining between them. Germline V gives CDR1 SEHNR, CDR2 FQNEAQ (reference sequence). CDR3 amino acids: CASRLTARNTEAFF. For the CDR3, the DNA is TGTGCCAGCAGGTTGACAGCCAGAAACACTGAAGCTTTCTTT.

The chain joins TRBV4-1 to TRBJ2-7; D gene ambiguous. Trimming removed 0 bases at V and 0 bases at J, with 6 bases between. Per germline, CDR1 MGHRA and CDR2 YSYEKL. The CDR3 consists of 14 residues. The CDR3 bases are TGCGCCAGCAGCCAAGAAGCCAGCTCCTACGAGCAGTACTTC. Its protein product is CASSQEASSYEQYF.

This clonotype turned up a few times. The chain links TRBV4-1 to TRBJ1-3; D ambiguous. Germline CDR1 is MGHRA and CDR2 is YSYEKL. This CDR3 region has 15 residues. Trimming left V 0 bases short and J 0 bases short, with 6 bases between. The CDR3 DNA follows: TGCGCCAGCAGCCAAGATTACAGCTCTGGAAACACCATATATTTT. This codes for CASSQDYSSGNTIYF.

This clonotype was picked up a small number of times. J is TRBJ2-7 and V is TRBV7-6; D is perhaps TRBD1 (6 bases). Between the trimmed V and J ends, which lost 3 bases and 7 bases, there was a span of 13 bases. The germline V gene has CDR1 SGHVS and CDR2 FNYEAQ. CDR3 size: 13 residues. This CDR3 is CASSFATGREQYF. The DNA for the CDR3 is TGTGCCAGCAGCTTCGCGACAGGTCGGGAGCAGTACTTC.

This clonotype was seen a handful of times. V usage is TRBV28 and J usage is TRBJ2-2, with D possibly being TRBD2 (5 bases). Germline V gene lookup returns CDR1 MDHEN and CDR2 SYDVKM. The CDR3 runs 13 residues. Trimming left V 3 bases short and J 6 bases short, with 8 bases between. The CDR3 protein is CASSFASPGELFF. The CDR3 DNA follows: TGTGCCAGCAGTTTCGCTAGCCCCGGGGAGCTGTTTTTT.

The chain is built from TRBV7-2 and TRBJ1-4; D is possibly TRBD1 (5 bases). The CDR3 totals 14 residues. Trimming took 6 bases from V and 2 from J, leaving 10 bases between them. CDR1 and CDR2 from the germline V gene are SGHTA and FQGNSA. The chain's CDR3 is CASSPGITNEKLFF. CDR3 in DNA: TGTGCCAGCAGTCCAGGGATCACTAATGAAAAACTGTTTTTT.

CDR3 sequence: CATSDSREGGTEAFF. CDR3 nucleotides: TGTGCCACCAGTGATTCACGGGAGGGTGGCACTGAAGCTTTCTTT. The V and J genes are TRBV24-1 and TRBJ1-1; D remains ambiguous. Germline loops: CDR1 KGHDR, CDR2 SFDVKD. The CDR3 spans 15 residues. V lost 2 bases to trimming and J lost 4 bases, with 13 bases between them.

The chain carries TRBV20-1 and TRBJ1-5; D remains unclear. Germline CDR1 is DFQATT and CDR2 is SNEGSKA (reference sequence). V was trimmed by 3 bases and J by 0 bases, leaving 12 bases between them. This CDR3 region has 15 residues. CDR3 nucleotides: TGCAGTGCTAGCGAGAGTTTTTATAGCAATCAGCCCCAGCATTTT. Translation gives CSASESFYSNQPQHF.

The chain links TRBV6-5 to TRBJ1-2; no clear D. This CDR3 contains 15 residues. Trimming pared 0 bases from V and 2 bases from J, leaving 10 bases between. The germline gives CDR1 MNHEY, CDR2 SVGAGI. The CDR3 reads CASSYSAVGNYGYTF. CDR3 sequence (DNA): TGTGCCAGCAGTTACTCCGCGGTGGGAAACTATGGCTACACCTTC.

The V call is TRBV7-9, the J call TRBJ1-2, with no clear D. With 5 bases removed from V and 2 bases from J, the gap between germline ends came to 9 bases. Germline CDR1 is SEHNR and CDR2 is FQNEAQ (reference sequence). This CDR3 has 13 amino acids. In DNA, the CDR3 is TGTGCCAGCAGCCCATTGGGGAACTATGGCTACACCTTC. Amino acids: CASSPLGNYGYTF.

The chain couples TRBV11-2 to TRBJ2-3, with 9 bases matching TRBD2. CDR1 SGHAT and CDR2 FQNNGV come from the germline V gene. V dropped 5 bases and J dropped 6; count of bases not matched to a gene: 12. This CDR3 region has 16 residues. The chain's CDR3 is CASSPLRGGSLDTQYF. DNA for the CDR3: TGTGCCAGCAGCCCTTTGCGGGGGGGCTCGTTGGATACGCAGTATTTT.

The V call is TRBV19, the J call TRBJ2-5, with 7 nucleotides matching TRBD1. Germline V gene sequence: CDR1 LNHDA, CDR2 SQIVND (reference sequence). Trimming cost V 5 bases and J 5 bases; bases outside gene matches: 14. This CDR3 has 16 amino acids. The CDR3 DNA reads TGTGCCAGTAGTCCTCGGGACAGAGTCAAGCCGGAGACCCAGTACTTC. It codes for CASSPRDRVKPETQYF.

This clonotype was recorded a few times. The CDR3 sequence is CASSELAGGPTTDTQYF. The CDR3 DNA follows: TGTGCCAGCAGTGAACTAGCGGGGGGACCGACCACAGATACGCAGTATTTT. The chain is built from TRBV6-1 and TRBJ2-3; TRBD2 aligns across 11 bases. The germline V gene has CDR1 MNHNS and CDR2 SASEGT. The CDR3 is made up of 17 amino acids. J gave up 2 bases and V 2 bases, and 6 bases lay outside the gene matches.

This chain uses TRBV25-1 with TRBJ1-1; D possibly corresponds to TRBD1 (6 bases). The CDR3 runs 18 residues. From germline, CDR1 is MGHDK and CDR2 SYGVNS. Between the trimmed V and J ends, which lost 1 base and 0 bases, there was a span of 18 bases. The CDR3 nucleotides are TGTGCCAGCAGTGAATCGGAATGGACGGGGGCTATGAACACTGAAGCTTTCTTT. Encoded protein: CASSESEWTGAMNTEAFF.

This clonotype has a count of ten or more. The gene calls are TRBV7-9 and TRBJ2-7; tentative D call: TRBD2 (5 bases). Deletions cut 1 base from V and 2 bases from J, with 15 bases between. The CDR3 runs to 16 residues. CDR1 is SEHNR and CDR2 is FQNEAQ in the germline V gene (reference sequence). This CDR3 is CASSLDAGFAPYEQYF. The CDR3 DNA follows: TGTGCCAGCAGCTTAGACGCGGGCTTCGCTCCCTACGAGCAGTACTTC.

In nucleotides, the CDR3 is TGTGCCAGCAGCTTAGGAGCCCGCAGGGGGGATAATTCACCCCTCCACTTT. Translation gives CASSLGARRGDNSPLHF. The chain links TRBV7-8 to TRBJ1-6; 7 nucleotides align to TRBD1. J lost 5 bases, V lost 1 base, and 8 bases had no gene match. The CDR3 is made up of 17 amino acids. The germline gives CDR1 SGHVS, CDR2 FQNEAQ. Using reference TRBV7-8 and TRBJ1-6 for the parts outside the CDR3, the full variable domain is GAGVSQSPRYKVAKRGQDVALRCDPISGHVSLFWYQQALGQGPEFLTYFQNEAQLDKSGLPSDRFFAERPEGSVSTLKIQRTQQEDSAVYLCASSLGARRGDNSPLHFGNGTRLTVT.